Listed below are T cell receptor beta chains from one sample, sequenced in a study of cytomegalovirus exposure and HLA in healthy donors. Here immunoSEQ multiplex PCR was the method, and the copy in TCRdb shows in-frame clones only, minus some. The clone table shows 100,000 to 150,000 clones, with the ten largest holding 2% to 2.5%. Specimen: PBMCs. All receptors come from a man aged 35-49 years in good health and CMV-seronegative. Each CDR3 is given with its conserved first and last residue. The D gene is left open where the match is weak.

D	V	J	length	CDR3	DNA
NA	TRBV6-6	TRBJ1-2	14	CASIEKTENYGYTF	TGTGCCAGCATCGAAAAGACAGAAAACTATGGCTACACCTTC
TRBD2	TRBV27	TRBJ2-7	14	CASSRLAGSYEQYF	TGTGCCAGCAGCAGACTAGCGGGGAGCTACGAGCAGTACTTC
NA	TRBV19	TRBJ1-1	14	CASFPRGSIAEAFF	TGTGCCAGCTTCCCCCGGGGGTCGATAGCTGAAGCTTTCTTT
NA	TRBV4-1	TRBJ1-2	18	CASSHPISGQIRDYGYTF	TGCGCCAGCAGCCACCCTATTTCCGGACAGATCAGGGACTATGGCTACACCTTC
NA	TRBV2	TRBJ1-5	17	CASSGPVGGGAHYPQHF	TGTGCCAGCAGTGGCCCCGTGGGAGGTGGTGCCCACTATCCCCAGCATTTT
TRBD2	TRBV11-3	TRBJ2-7	12	CASSARGDEQYF	TGTGCCAGCAGCGCGCGGGGGGACGAGCAGTACTTC
NA	TRBV27	TRBJ2-7	14	CASSFARLFYEQYF	TGTGCCAGCAGTTTCGCCCGACTGTTCTACGAGCAGTACTTC
NA	TRBV6-1	TRBJ1-1	13	CASIQGLNTEAFF	TGTGCCAGCATTCAGGGGCTGAACACTGAAGCTTTCTTT
TRBD1	TRBV4-1	TRBJ1-2	14	CASSRGTGDYGYTF	TGCGCCAGCAGCCGTGGGACAGGTGACTATGGCTACACCTTC
TRBD2	TRBV30	TRBJ2-1	17	CAWGGREGRRGLNEQFF	TGTGCCTGGGGTGGACGGGAGGGCCGGCGGGGCCTTAATGAGCAGTTCTTC
TRBD1	TRBV5-1	TRBJ1-1	18	CASSLGFGTGGMKTEAFF	TGCGCCAGCAGCTTGGGATTCGGGACAGGGGGTATGAAAACTGAAGCTTTCTTT
NA	TRBV5-3	TRBJ2-5	17	CARSGASERGFMETQYF	TGTGCCAGAAGCGGGGCTAGCGAAAGGGGATTTATGGAGACCCAGTACTTC
NA	TRBV30	TRBJ2-7	12	CAWIGGGYEQYF	TGTGCCTGGATAGGTGGAGGGTACGAGCAGTACTTC
NA	TRBV4-2	TRBJ1-6	17	CASSQVSNGLENSPLHF	TGTGCCAGCAGCCAAGTCTCGAATGGCCTAGAGAATTCACCCCTCCACTTT
TRBD1	TRBV7-2	TRBJ2-1	14	CASQRDRGYNEQFF	TGTGCCAGCCAGCGGGACAGGGGGTATAATGAGCAGTTCTTC
TRBD2	TRBV19	TRBJ2-1	15	CASSLTSGGYNEQFF	TGTGCCAGTAGTCTTACTAGCGGGGGGTACAATGAGCAGTTCTTC
TRBD2	TRBV15	TRBJ2-7	17	CATCSTGLAGGPYEQYF	TGTGCCACCTGCAGCACGGGACTAGCGGGAGGGCCTTACGAGCAGTACTTC
TRBD2	TRBV4-1	TRBJ2-7	18	CASSLSYHGLAGGAEQYF	TGCGCCAGCAGCCTCAGCTATCACGGACTAGCGGGAGGAGCCGAGCAGTACTTC